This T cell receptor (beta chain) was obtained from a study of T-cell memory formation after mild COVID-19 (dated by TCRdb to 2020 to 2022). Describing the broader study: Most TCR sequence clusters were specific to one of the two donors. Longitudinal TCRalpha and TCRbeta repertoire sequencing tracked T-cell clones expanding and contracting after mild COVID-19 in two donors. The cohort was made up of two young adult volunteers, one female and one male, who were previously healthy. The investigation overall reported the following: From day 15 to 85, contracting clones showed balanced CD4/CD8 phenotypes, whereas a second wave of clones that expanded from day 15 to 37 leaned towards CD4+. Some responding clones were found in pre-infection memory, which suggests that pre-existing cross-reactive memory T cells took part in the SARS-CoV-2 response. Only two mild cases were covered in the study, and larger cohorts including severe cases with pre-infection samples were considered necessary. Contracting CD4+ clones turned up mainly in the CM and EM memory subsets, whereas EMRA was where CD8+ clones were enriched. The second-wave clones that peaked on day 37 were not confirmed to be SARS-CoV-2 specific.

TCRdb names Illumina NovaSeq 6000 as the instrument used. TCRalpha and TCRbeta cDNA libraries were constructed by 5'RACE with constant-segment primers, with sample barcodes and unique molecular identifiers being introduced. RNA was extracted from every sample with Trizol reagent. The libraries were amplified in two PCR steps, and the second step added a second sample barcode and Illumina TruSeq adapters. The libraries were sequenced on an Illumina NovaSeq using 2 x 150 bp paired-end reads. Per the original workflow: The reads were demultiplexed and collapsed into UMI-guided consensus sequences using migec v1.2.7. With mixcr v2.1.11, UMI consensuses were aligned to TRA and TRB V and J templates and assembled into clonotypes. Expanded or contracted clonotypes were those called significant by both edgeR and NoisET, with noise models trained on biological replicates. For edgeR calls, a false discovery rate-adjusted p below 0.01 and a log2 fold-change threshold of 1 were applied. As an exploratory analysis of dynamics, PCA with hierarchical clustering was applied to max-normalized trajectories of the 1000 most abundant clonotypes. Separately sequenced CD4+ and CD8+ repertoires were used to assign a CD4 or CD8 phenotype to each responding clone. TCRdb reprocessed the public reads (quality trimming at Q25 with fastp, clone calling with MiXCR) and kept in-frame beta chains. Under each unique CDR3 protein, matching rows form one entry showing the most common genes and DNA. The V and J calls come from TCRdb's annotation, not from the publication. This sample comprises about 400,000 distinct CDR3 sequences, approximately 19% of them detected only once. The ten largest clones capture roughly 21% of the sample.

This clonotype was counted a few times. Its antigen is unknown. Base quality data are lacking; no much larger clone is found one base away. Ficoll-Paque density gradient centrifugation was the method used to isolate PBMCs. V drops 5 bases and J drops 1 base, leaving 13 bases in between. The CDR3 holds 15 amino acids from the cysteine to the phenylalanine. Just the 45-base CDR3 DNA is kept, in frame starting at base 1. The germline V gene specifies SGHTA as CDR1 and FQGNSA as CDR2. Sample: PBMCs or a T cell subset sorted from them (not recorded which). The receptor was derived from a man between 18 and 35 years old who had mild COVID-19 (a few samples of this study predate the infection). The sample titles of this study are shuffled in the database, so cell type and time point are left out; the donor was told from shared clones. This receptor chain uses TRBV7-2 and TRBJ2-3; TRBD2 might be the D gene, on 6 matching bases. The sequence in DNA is TGTGCCAGCAGCCAATCGGGACTCCGCACAGATACGCAGTATTTT. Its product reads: CASSQSGLRTDTQYF.